This T cell receptor (beta chain) is drawn from a study of radiation and T cells in renal cell carcinoma. Study details: Nephrectomy followed 15 Gy stereotactic body radiation by 4 weeks.

Using immunoSEQ multiplex PCR, the repertoire was profiled, and TCRdb retains in-frame clones only, with some absent. Found here are tens of thousands of clones, about 86% of them singletons; the top ten hold approximately 22%. After removal of 0 bases from V and 1 base from J, the junction contained 2 bases not matched to a gene. Germline V gene sequence: CDR1 ENHRY, CDR2 SYGVKD. The CDR3 sequence is 16 residues long. Time point defined: blood 2 weeks post-SBRT. The treatment is: 15 Gy SBRT to primary tumor, nephrectomy 4 weeks later. The TCR was taken from a woman aged 50 to 60 with renal cell carcinoma. The chain couples TRBV10-3 to TRBJ2-1, with 8 bases lining up with TRBD2. The specimen was blood, collected from a patient whose treatment included radiotherapy and nephrectomy. CDR3 sequence: CAISESAGVSYNEQFF. The CDR3 DNA follows: TGTGCCATCAGTGAGTCAGCGGGGGTTTCCTACAATGAGCAGTTCTTC.